This TCR beta chain was sequenced in a study of T-cell memory formation after mild COVID-19. V was cut by 2 bases and J by 5 bases, with 6 bases left in between. Germline CDR1 KGHSH, CDR2 LQKENI. The CDR3 spans 12 residues. Each CDR3 protein gets one entry after TCRdb re-called the 5' RACE reads with MiXCR. The repertoire holds 250,000 to 350,000 distinct CDR3 sequences, with roughly an eighth as singletons. Sequencing was carried out using PBMCs or a T cell subset sorted from them (not recorded which). This chain uses TRBV18 with TRBJ2-5; D not resolved. The TCR comes from a man between 18 and 35 years old who had mild COVID-19 (a few samples of this study predate the infection). Cell type and time point are not known. The CDR3 here is CASSPSLETQYF. The DNA for the CDR3 is TGTGCCAGCTCACCAAGTTTGGAGACCCAGTACTTC.